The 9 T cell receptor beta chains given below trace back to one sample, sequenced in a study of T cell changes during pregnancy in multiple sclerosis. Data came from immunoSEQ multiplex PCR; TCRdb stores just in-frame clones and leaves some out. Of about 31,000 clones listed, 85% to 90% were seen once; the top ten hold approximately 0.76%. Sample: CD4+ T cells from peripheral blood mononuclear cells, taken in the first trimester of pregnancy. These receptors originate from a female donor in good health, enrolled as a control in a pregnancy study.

CDR3 coding DNA: TGTGCCAGCCACCAGGCGGTTGACAGGGGCACTGAAGCTTTCTTT. It yields the protein CASHQAVDRGTEAFF. This sequence joins TRBV18 and TRBJ1-1; 8 nucleotides line up with TRBD1. CDR1 is KGHSH, CDR2 LQKENI, per germline. The V segment lost 8 bases and the J segment 4 bases; nucleotides outside the gene matches: 12. CDR3 length equals 15 residues.

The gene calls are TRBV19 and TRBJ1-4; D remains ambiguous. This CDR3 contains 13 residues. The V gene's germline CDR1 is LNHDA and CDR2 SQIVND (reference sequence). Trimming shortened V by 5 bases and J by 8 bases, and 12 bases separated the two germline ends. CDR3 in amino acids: CASSVRRGEKLFF. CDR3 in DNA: TGTGCCAGTAGTGTCCGCCGAGGCGAAAAACTGTTTTTT.

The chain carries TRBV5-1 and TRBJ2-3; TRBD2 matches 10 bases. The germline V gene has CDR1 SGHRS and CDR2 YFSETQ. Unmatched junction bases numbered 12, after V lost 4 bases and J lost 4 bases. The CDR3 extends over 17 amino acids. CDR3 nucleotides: TGCGCCAGCAGCCTCACCAGCGGGGGGGCGTTTGCAGATACGCAGTATTTT. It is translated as CASSLTSGGAFADTQYF.

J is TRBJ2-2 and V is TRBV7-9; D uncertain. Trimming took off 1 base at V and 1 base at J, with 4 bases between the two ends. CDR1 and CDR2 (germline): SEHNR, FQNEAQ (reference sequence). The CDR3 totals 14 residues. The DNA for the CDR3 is TGTGCCAGCAGCTTAGGACAGAACACCGGGGAGCTGTTTTTT. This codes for CASSLGQNTGELFF.

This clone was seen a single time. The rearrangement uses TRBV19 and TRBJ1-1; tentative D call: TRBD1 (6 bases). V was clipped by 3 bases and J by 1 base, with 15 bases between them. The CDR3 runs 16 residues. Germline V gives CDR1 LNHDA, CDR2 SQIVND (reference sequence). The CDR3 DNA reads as TGTGCCAGTAGTATGACTGGGGGCGGACGGAACACTGAAGCTTTCTTT. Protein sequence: CASSMTGGGRNTEAFF.

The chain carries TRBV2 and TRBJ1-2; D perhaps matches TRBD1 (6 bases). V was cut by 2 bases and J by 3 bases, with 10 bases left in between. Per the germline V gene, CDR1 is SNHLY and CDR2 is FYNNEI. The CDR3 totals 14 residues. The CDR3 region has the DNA TGTGCCAGCAGTGAACAGGGGAGCGACTATGGCTACACCTTC. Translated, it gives CASSEQGSDYGYTF.

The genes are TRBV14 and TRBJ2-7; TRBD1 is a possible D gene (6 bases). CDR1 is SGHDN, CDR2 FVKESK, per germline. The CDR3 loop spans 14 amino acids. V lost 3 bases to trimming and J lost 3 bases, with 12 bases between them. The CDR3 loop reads CASSHAGAGYEQYF. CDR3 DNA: TGTGCCAGCAGCCATGCAGGGGCAGGCTACGAGCAGTACTTC.

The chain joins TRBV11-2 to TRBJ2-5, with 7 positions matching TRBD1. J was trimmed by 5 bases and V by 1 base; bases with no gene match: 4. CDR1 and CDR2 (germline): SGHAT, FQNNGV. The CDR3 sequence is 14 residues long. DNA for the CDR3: TGTGCCAGCAGCTTAGGAGGACAGGTGGAGACCCAGTACTTC. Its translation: CASSLGGQVETQYF. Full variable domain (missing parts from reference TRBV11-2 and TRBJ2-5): EAGVAQSPRYKIIEKRQSVAFWCNPISGHATLYWYQQILGQGPKLLIQFQNNGVVDDSQLPKDRFSAERLKGVDSTLKIQPAKLEDSAVYLCASSLGGQVETQYFGPGTRLLVL.

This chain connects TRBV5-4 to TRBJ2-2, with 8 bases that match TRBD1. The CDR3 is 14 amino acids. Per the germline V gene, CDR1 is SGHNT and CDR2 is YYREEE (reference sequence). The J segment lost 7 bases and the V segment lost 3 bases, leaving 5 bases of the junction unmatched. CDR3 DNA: TGTGCCAGCAGCTGGACAGGGAACGGCGGGGAGCTGTTTTTT. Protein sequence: CASSWTGNGGELFF. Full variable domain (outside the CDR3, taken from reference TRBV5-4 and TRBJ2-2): ETGVTQSPTHLIKTRGQQVTLRCSSQSGHNTVSWYQQALGQGPQFIFQYYREEENGRGNFPPRFSGLQFPNYSSELNVNALELDDSALYLCASSWTGNGGELFFGEGSRLTVL.